This T cell receptor beta chain was recovered during a study of shared clonotypes between healthy human individuals. Naive CD8 cells were CD45RO-negative, positively selected for CCR7, excluding terminally differentiated effector memory CD45RA+ cells. The CDR3 contains 15 residues. The ends were cut back, 8 bases at V and 3 bases at J, with 17 bases in the middle. Germline CDR1 is SEHNR and CDR2 is FQNEAQ (reference sequence). TCRdb's copy holds only in-frame clones and misses some; the assay was immunoSEQ multiplex PCR. The sample records about 580,000 clones, roughly 98% being singletons. As concerns this clone: The antigen is not known.

Study outcomes and limitations: Sharing across four donors was highest in naive CD4 (roughly 5%) and lowest in memory CD8 (approximately 0.4%).

The chain couples TRBV7-9 to TRBJ2-1, with a weak D call TRBD2 (6 bases). This clonotype originated in a man between 25 and 39 years old in good health. The material sequenced was naive CD8+ T cells sorted from blood. CDR3 region: CASLGLLADYNEQFF. The CDR3 region has the DNA TGTGCCAGCCTGGGGTTATTAGCGGACTACAATGAGCAGTTCTTC.